These T cell receptor beta chains were read from a single sample in a study of Graves' ophthalmopathy and Graves' hyperthyroidism. Using its own MiXCR run on the multiplex PCR reads, TCRdb lists one record per CDR3 protein. This sample has over a million distinct CDR3 sequences, with roughly 35% found just once. What was sequenced was peripheral blood or thyroid tissue (not recorded which). The receptors here all came from an adult man with Graves' hyperthyroidism. Each CDR3 is given with its conserved first and last residue. A D gene is named only where the DNA matches it firmly. Some rows mark clone size as missing; the rest say once, few, many or name a class of expanded clone.

v_call	j_call	clone_size	d_call	cdr3_nt	cdr3_aa
TRBV15	TRBJ2-5	few	TRBD1	TGTGCCACCTCCAAAAGACAGGGGGATCAAGAGACCCAGTACTTC	CATSKRQGDQETQYF
TRBV2	TRBJ1-5	few	.	TGTGCCAGCGCCCGGGAGGGGAGCCATCAGCCCCAGCATTTT	CASAREGSHQPQHF
TRBV24-1	TRBJ2-2	few	TRBD2	TGTGCCACCAGTGCCTTTTCTAGCGGGAGTTTATTGACCGCCGGGGAGCTGTTTTTT	CATSAFSSGSLLTAGELFF
TRBV6-2/TRBV6-3	TRBJ1-6	.	TRBD1	TGTGCCAGCAGTCTTACAGGGGCAGAGAACCTTTCACCCCTCCACTTT	CASSLTGAENLSPLHF
TRBV20-1	TRBJ1-5	many	.	TGCAGTGCTAGAGCGGTGGGACATAGCAATCAGCCCCAGCATTTT	CSARAVGHSNQPQHF
TRBV5-1	TRBJ2-2	.	.	TGCGCCAGCAGCTTGCAGACGGCGGGCGGGGAGCTGTTTTTT	CASSLQTAGGELFF
TRBV4-3	TRBJ2-2	few	TRBD2	TGCGCCAGCAGCCACGCTAGCGGGGGGGCCGGGGAGCTGTTTTTT	CASSHASGGAGELFF
TRBV10-3	TRBJ2-7	many	TRBD1	TGTGCCATCAGTCCCGGGACAGTGAGAACCTACGAGCAGTACTTC	CAISPGTVRTYEQYF
TRBV20-1	TRBJ1-1	many	.	TGCAGTGCTAGGACAGTCTCGAACACTGAAGCTTTCTTT	CSARTVSNTEAFF
TRBV12-3/TRBV12-4	TRBJ1-6	few	.	TGTGCCAGCAGCCGGGACGACCGGAATTCACCCCTCCACTTT	CASSRDDRNSPLHF
TRBV9	TRBJ2-5	many	TRBD2	TGTGCCAGCAGCCCCCTAAGGACTAGCGTGGAGACCCAGTACTTC	CASSPLRTSVETQYF
TRBV13	TRBJ1-5	.	TRBD1	TGTGCCAGCAGCCCAAGACAGGGGATTGGGCCCCAGCATTTT	CASSPRQGIGPQHF
TRBV7-9	TRBJ2-2	.	.	TGTGCCAGCAACAAGGGGATACTTAACACCGGGGAGCTGTTTTTT	CASNKGILNTGELFF
TRBV7-9	TRBJ1-6	many	.	TGTGCCAGCAGCTTCCCCGGGGGGAGAGATAATTCACCCCTCCACTTT	CASSFPGGRDNSPLHF
TRBV7-3	TRBJ2-2	few	TRBD2	TGTGCCAGCGGTGTAGCGGGCACCGGGGAGCTGTTTTTT	CASGVAGTGELFF
TRBV5-1	TRBJ1-2	once	TRBD1	TGCGCCAGCACCTTGGGGACAGGGGCGGATGGCTACACCTTC	CASTLGTGADGYTF
TRBV9	TRBJ2-7	many	TRBD2	TGTGCCAGCAGCGTAGGAAGCGGGAGCGAGCAGTACTTC	CASSVGSGSEQYF
TRBV7-2	TRBJ2-7	.	.	TGTGTCAGCAGCTCACCCGGGACACTCAAGCGGGAGCAGTACTTC	CVSSSPGTLKREQYF